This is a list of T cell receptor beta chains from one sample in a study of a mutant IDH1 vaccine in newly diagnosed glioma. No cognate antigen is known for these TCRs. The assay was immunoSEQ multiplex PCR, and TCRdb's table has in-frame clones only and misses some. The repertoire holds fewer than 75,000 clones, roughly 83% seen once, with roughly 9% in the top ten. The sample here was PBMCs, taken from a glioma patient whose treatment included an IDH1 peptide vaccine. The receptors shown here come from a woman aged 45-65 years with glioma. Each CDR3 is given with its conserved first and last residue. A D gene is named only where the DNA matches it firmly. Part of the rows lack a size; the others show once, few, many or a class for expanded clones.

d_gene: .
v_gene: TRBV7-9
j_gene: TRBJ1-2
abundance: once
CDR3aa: CASRSGDFDNYGYTF
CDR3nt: TGTGCCAGCAGATCCGGGGATTTTGATAACTATGGCTACACCTTC

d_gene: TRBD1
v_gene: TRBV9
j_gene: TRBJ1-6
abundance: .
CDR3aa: CASSRQGGNSPLHF
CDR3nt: TGTGCCAGCAGCCGACAGGGGGGGAATTCACCCCTCCACTTT

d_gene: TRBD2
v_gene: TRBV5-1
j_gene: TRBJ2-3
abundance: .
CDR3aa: CASSSQTSGSTDTQYF
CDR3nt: TGCGCCAGCAGCTCTCAGACTAGCGGAAGCACAGATACGCAGTATTTT

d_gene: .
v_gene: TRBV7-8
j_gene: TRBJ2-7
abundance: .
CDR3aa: CASSLLPAGQYEQYF
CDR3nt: TGTGCCAGCAGCTTACTTCCAGCCGGACAATACGAGCAGTACTTC

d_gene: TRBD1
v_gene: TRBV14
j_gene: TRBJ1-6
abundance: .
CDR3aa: CASSPSTGLAGSPLHF
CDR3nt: TGTGCCAGCAGCCCTTCGACAGGGCTTGCTGGTTCACCCCTCCACTTT

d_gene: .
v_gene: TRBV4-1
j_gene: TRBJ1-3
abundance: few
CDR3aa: CASSQPITSGNTIYF
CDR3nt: TGCGCCAGCAGCCAACCGATTACCAGTGGAAACACCATATATTTT

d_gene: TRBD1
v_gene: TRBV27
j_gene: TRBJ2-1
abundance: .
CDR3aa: CASSIQGAEEQFF
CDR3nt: TGTGCCAGCAGTATTCAGGGGGCGGAGGAGCAGTTCTTC

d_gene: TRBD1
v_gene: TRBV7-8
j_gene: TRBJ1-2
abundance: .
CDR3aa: CASSVGQLYGYTF
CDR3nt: TGTGCCAGCAGCGTGGGACAGCTCTATGGCTACACCTTC

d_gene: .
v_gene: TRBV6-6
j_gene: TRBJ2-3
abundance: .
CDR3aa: CASGTDTQYF
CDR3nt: TGTGCCAGCGGAACAGATACGCAGTATTTT

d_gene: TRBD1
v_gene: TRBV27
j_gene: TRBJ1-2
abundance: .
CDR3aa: CASSPPGRSGGYTF
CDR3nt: TGTGCCAGCAGTCCCCCCGGTAGGTCAGGGGGGTACACCTTC

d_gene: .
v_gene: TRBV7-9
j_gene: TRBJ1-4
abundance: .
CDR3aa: CASSLGGVEKLFF
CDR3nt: TGTGCCAGCAGCTTGGGGGGGGTTGAAAAACTGTTTTTT

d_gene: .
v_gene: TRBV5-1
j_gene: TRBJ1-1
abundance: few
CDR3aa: CASSFWGKLDLNTEAFF
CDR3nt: TGCGCCAGCAGCTTCTGGGGTAAGTTGGACTTGAACACTGAAGCTTTCTTT

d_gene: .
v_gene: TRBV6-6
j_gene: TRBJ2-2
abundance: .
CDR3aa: CASIQGGTGELFF
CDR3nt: TGTGCCAGCATTCAAGGAGGGACCGGGGAGCTGTTTTTT

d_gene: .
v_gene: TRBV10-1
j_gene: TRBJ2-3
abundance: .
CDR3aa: CASSRGPDTQYF
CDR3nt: TGCGCCAGCAGTCGGGGCCCAGATACGCAGTATTTT

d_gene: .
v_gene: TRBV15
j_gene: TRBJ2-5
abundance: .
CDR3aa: CATSRVVTGRETQYF
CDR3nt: TGTGCCACCAGCAGAGTAGTCACCGGGAGAGAGACCCAGTACTTC

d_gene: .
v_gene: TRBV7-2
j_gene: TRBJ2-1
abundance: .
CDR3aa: CASSLTGKSYNEQFF
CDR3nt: TGTGCCAGCAGCTTAACAGGTAAATCATACAATGAGCAGTTCTTC

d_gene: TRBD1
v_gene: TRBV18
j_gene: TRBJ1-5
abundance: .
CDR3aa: CASSPGGQLNQPQHF
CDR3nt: TGTGCCAGCTCACCAGGGGGACAGCTCAATCAGCCCCAGCATTTT

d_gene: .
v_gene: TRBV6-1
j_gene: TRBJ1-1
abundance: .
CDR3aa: CATHPSGMNTEAFF
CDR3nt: TGTGCCACGCATCCGTCGGGTATGAACACTGAAGCTTTCTTT

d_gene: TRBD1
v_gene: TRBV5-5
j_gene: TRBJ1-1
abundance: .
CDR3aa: CASSRDRGGSSEAFF
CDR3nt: TGTGCCAGCAGCAGAGACAGGGGGGGATCGTCTGAAGCTTTCTTT

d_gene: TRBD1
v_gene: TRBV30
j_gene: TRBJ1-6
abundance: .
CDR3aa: CAWRRDSSNSPLHF
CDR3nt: TGTGCCTGGAGGCGGGACAGCTCAAATTCACCCCTCCACTTT

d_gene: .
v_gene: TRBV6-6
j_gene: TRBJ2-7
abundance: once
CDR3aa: CASSTREPYEQYF
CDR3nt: TGTGCCAGCAGTACGAGAGAGCCCTACGAGCAGTACTTC

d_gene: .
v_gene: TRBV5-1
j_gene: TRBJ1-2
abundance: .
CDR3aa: CASSFASYLYGYTF
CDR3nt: TGCGCCAGCAGCTTCGCCAGCTACCTCTATGGCTACACCTTC

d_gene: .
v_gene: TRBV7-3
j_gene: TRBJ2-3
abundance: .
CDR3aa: CASRSASTDTQYF
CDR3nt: TGTGCCAGCAGATCGGCGAGCACAGATACGCAGTATTTT

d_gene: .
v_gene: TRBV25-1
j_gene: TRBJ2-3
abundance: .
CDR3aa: CASRTGEDTQYF
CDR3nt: TGTGCCAGCAGAACTGGGGAAGATACGCAGTATTTT

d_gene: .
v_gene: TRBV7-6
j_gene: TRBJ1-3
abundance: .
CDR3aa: CASSLERGSSGNTIYF
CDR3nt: TGTGCCAGCAGCTTAGAGAGGGGGAGCTCTGGAAACACCATATATTTT

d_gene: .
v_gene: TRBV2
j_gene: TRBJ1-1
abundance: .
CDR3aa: CASSEPPMNTEAFF
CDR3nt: TGTGCCAGCAGTGAACCCCCGATGAACACTGAAGCTTTCTTT

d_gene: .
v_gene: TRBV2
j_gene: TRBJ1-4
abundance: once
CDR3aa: CASSAGTNEKLFF
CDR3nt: TGTGCCAGCAGTGCCGGGACTAATGAAAAACTGTTTTTT

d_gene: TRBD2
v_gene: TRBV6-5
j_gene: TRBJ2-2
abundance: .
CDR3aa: CASRFSGGAGELFF
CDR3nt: TGTGCCAGCAGATTTAGCGGGGGGGCCGGGGAGCTGTTTTTT

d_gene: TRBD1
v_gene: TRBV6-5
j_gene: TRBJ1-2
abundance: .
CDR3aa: CASSYGEQGAGGYTF
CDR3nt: TGTGCCAGCAGTTACGGGGAACAGGGGGCGGGAGGCTACACCTTC

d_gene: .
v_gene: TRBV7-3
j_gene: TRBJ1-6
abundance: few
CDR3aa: CASSPSTGGNSPLHF
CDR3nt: TGTGCCAGCAGCCCCAGTACAGGAGGTAATTCACCCCTCCACTTT

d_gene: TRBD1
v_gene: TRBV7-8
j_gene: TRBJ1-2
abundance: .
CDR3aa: CASSLAGGAIYGYTF
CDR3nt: TGTGCCAGCAGCTTAGCAGGGGGCGCGATTTATGGCTACACCTTC

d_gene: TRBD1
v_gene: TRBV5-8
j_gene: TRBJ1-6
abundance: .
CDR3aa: CASSPGQAYNSPLHF
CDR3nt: TGTGCCAGCAGCCCGGGACAGGCATATAATTCACCCCTCCACTTT

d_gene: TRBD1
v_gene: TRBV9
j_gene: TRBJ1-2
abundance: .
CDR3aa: CASSVEGARGYTF
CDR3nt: TGTGCCAGCAGCGTAGAGGGGGCACGAGGCTACACCTTC

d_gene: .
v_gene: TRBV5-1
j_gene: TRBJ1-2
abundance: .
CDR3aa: CASSLSPGANYGYTF
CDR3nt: TGCGCCAGCAGCCTATCTCCAGGGGCTAACTATGGCTACACCTTC

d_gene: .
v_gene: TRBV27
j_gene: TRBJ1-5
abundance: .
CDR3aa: CASSARSVFNQPQHF
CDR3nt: TGTGCCAGCAGCGCCCGTTCGGTTTTCAATCAGCCCCAGCATTTT

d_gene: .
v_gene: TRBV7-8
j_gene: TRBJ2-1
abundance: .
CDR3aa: CASSPPRRLGNEQFF
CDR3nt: TGTGCCAGCAGCCCGCCGAGGCGTTTGGGCAATGAGCAGTTCTTC

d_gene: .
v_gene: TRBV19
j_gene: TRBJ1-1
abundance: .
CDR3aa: CASSIVRDSEAFF
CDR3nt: TGTGCCAGTAGTATAGTCCGGGACTCTGAAGCTTTCTTT

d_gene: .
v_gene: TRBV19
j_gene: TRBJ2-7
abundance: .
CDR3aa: CASTVRGHPYEQYF
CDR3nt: TGTGCCAGTACCGTCCGGGGTCACCCATACGAGCAGTACTTC

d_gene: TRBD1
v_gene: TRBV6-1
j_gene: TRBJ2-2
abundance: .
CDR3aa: CASRAGQVGLFF
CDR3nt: TGTGCCAGCAGGGCTGGACAGGTGGGGCTGTTTTTT

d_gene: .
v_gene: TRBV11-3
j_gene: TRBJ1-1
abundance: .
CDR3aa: CASSTGGVNTEAFF
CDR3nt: TGTGCCAGCAGCACTGGGGGGGTGAACACTGAAGCTTTCTTT

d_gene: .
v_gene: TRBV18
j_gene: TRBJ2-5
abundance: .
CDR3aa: CASGVREETQYF
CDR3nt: TGTGCCAGCGGTGTAAGGGAGGAGACCCAGTACTTC

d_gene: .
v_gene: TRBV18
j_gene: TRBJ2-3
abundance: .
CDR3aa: CASSPPGDTDTQYF
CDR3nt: TGTGCCAGCTCCCCCCCGGGGGACACAGATACGCAGTATTTT

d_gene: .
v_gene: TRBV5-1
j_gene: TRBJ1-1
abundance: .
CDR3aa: CASSLAGEGEAFF
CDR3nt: TGCGCCAGCAGCTTGGCAGGGGAGGGTGAAGCTTTCTTT

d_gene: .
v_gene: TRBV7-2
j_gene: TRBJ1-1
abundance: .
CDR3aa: CASSSRLGEAFF
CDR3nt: TGTGCCAGCAGCTCCAGATTAGGTGAAGCTTTCTTT

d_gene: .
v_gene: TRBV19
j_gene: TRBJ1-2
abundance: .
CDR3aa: CASSNSFWTGGGYTF
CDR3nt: TGTGCCAGTAGTAACTCCTTCTGGACGGGCGGAGGCTACACCTTC

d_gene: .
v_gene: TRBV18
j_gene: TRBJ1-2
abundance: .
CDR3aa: CASSPPSIRGAGYTF
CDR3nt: TGTGCCAGCTCACCACCATCTATCAGGGGAGCTGGCTACACCTTC

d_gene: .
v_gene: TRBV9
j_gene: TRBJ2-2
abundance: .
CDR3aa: CASSTTATNTGELFF
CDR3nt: TGTGCCAGCAGCACAACGGCAACTAACACCGGGGAGCTGTTTTTT

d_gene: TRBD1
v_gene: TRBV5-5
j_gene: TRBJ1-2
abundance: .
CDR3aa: CASSLDRGYYGYTF
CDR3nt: TGTGCCAGCAGCTTGGACAGGGGGTACTATGGCTACACCTTC